These T cell receptor beta chains were read from a single sample in a study of cytomegalovirus exposure and HLA in healthy donors. Only in-frame clones appear in the TCRdb table, and some are missing; sequencing was by immunoSEQ multiplex PCR. Found here are under 200,000 clones, approximately 78% of them singletons; the top ten hold 0.9% to 1%. Sequencing input: PBMCs. These receptors all come from a girl aged 2-10 years in good health and CMV-seropositive. Each CDR3 is given with its conserved first and last residue. A D gene is named only where the DNA matches it firmly. Clone size is shown for a subset of rows, as once, few, many or a class of expanded clone.

>TRBV15|TRBJ2-5|TRBD2|-
CATSRDWFKGGSTAIETQYF
TGTGCCACCAGCAGAGATTGGTTTAAGGGCGGGAGTACGGCGATAGAGACCCAGTACTTC
>TRBV7-3|TRBJ2-3|TRBD2|-
CASSLAAHTDTQYF
TGTGCCAGCAGCCTAGCGGCACACACAGATACGCAGTATTTT
>TRBV30|TRBJ2-5|TRBD1|-
CAWSRDRGQLYF
TGTGCCTGGAGTAGGGACAGGGGTCAACTGTACTTC
>TRBV2|TRBJ2-1|TRBD1|-
CASSDPVFVGGWTYNEQFF
TGTGCCAGCAGTGACCCGGTTTTTGTAGGGGGCTGGACCTACAATGAGCAGTTCTTC
>TRBV12-5|TRBJ2-6|-|few
CASGLVTGSGFSGANVLTF
TGTGCTAGTGGTTTGGTAACGGGGAGTGGTTTCTCTGGGGCCAACGTCCTGACTTTC
>TRBV5-1|TRBJ2-1|TRBD2|-
CASSLGPGGGNEQFF
TGCGCCAGCAGCTTGGGACCGGGAGGGGGCAATGAGCAGTTCTTC
>TRBV15|TRBJ2-7|TRBD2|-
CATNPGLAGDEQYF
TGTGCCACCAATCCGGGACTAGCGGGAGACGAGCAGTACTTC
>TRBV5-1|TRBJ2-5|-|-
CASGSLAPQYF
TGCGCCAGCGGATCACTAGCTCCCCAGTACTTC
>TRBV9|TRBJ2-5|TRBD2|-
CASSGTGTSDWPKETQYF
TGTGCCAGCAGCGGAACCGGGACTAGCGATTGGCCCAAAGAGACCCAGTACTTC
>TRBV5-1|TRBJ2-7|TRBD2|-
CASSSFPRGGAYEQYF
TGCGCCAGCAGCTCCTTCCCTCGGGGGGGGGCCTACGAGCAGTACTTC
>TRBV9|TRBJ1-6|-|-
CASSVEGGPSYNSPLHF
TGTGCCAGCAGCGTAGAGGGAGGGCCCTCCTATAATTCACCCCTCCACTTT
>TRBV5-1|TRBJ2-3|-|-
CASSSPELGRGTDTQYF
TGCGCCAGCAGCTCTCCCGAACTAGGACGGGGCACAGATACGCAGTATTTT
>TRBV10-1|TRBJ1-1|TRBD1|-
CASSESGDSTEAFF
TGCGCCAGCAGTGAGTCGGGGGACAGCACTGAAGCTTTCTTT
>TRBV11-2|TRBJ2-4|TRBD2|-
CASSSLSGRRNIQYF
TGTGCCAGCAGCTCCCTAAGCGGGAGACGGAACATTCAGTACTTC
>TRBV6-1|TRBJ2-3|TRBD2|many
CASSGLAGGSTDTQYF
TGTGCCAGCAGTGGATTAGCGGGAGGAAGCACAGATACGCAGTATTTT
>TRBV9|TRBJ2-3|TRBD2|-
CASSVKGLAGSTDTQYF
TGTGCCAGCAGCGTGAAGGGACTAGCGGGCAGCACAGATACGCAGTATTTT
>TRBV28|TRBJ2-5|-|-
CASSPRRTQETQYF
TGTGCCAGCAGTCCCCGGAGGACCCAAGAGACCCAGTACTTC
>TRBV10-3|TRBJ1-1|-|-
CAALRGTNTEAFF
TGTGCCGCCCTCAGGGGCACGAACACTGAAGCTTTCTTT
>TRBV5-6|TRBJ2-1|-|-
CASSFVPDNEQFF
TGTGCCAGCAGCTTCGTTCCCGACAATGAGCAGTTCTTC
>TRBV28|TRBJ1-4|TRBD1|once
CASSLPDRVLEKLFF
TGTGCCAGCAGTTTACCTGACAGGGTCTTGGAAAAACTGTTTTTT
>TRBV28|TRBJ2-1|-|-
CASRDSYNEQFF
TGTGCCAGCAGGGACAGCTACAATGAGCAGTTCTTC
>TRBV30|TRBJ2-7|-|-
CAWSMLTPYF
TGTGCCTGGAGTATGCTAACCCCGTACTTC